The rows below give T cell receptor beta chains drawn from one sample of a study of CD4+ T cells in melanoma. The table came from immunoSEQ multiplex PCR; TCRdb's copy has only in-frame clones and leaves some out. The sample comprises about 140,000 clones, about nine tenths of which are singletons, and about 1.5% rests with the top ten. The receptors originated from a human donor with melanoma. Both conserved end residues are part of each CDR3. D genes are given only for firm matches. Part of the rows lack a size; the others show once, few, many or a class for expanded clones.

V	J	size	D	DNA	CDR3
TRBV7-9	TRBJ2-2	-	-	TGTGCCAGCAGCCAAGCCCCAAACACCGGGGAGCTGTTTTTT	CASSQAPNTGELFF
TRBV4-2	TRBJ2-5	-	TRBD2	TGTGCCAGCAGCCAAGATTGGTCAAGCGGGGGGGGAACGCAAGAGACCCAGTACTTC	CASSQDWSSGGGTQETQYF
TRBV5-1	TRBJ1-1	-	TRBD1	TGCGCCAGCAGCTTGGAAGGGGGCTGGAGCACTGAAGCTTTCTTT	CASSLEGGWSTEAFF
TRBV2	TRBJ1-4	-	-	TGTGCCAGCAGCGGGGGGAGGGCCGGGGAAAAACTGTTTTTT	CASSGGRAGEKLFF
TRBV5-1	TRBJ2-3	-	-	TGCGCCAGCAGCTTGGCCGGACGCGGTACGCAGTATTTT	CASSLAGRGTQYF
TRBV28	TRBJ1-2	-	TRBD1	TGTGCCAGCAGGCCTGGACAGGGATATGGCTACACCTTC	CASRPGQGYGYTF
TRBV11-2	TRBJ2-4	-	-	TGTGCCAGCAGCTTAGTGGGCGGGGTAGCCAAAAACATTCAGTACTTC	CASSLVGGVAKNIQYF
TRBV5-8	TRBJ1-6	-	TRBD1	TGTGCCAGCAGCCTGACGGGACAGGGCTCACCCCTCCACTTT	CASSLTGQGSPLHF
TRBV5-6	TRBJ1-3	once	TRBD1	TGTGCCAGCAGCTTTTTCCAGGGGGCGTCTGGAAACACCATATATTTT	CASSFFQGASGNTIYF
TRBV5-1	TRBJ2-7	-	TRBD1	TGCGCCAGCAGCAAACAGGGGGCCGGAGAGCAGTACTTC	CASSKQGAGEQYF
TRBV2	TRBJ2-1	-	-	TGTGCCAGCAGTGAAGTGCGGGGGCCGTACAATGAGCAGTTCTTC	CASSEVRGPYNEQFF
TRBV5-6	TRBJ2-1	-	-	TGTGCCAGCAGCTTGGGGCGCCTAGCTCCTTACAATGAGCAGTTCTTC	CASSLGRLAPYNEQFF
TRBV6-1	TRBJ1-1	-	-	TGTGCCAGCATCACAGGAGGAGGTGAAGCTTTCTTT	CASITGGGEAFF
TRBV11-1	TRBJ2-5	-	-	TGTGCCAGCAGCCACCGTGGAGGAGCGGGAGAGACCCAGTACTTC	CASSHRGGAGETQYF
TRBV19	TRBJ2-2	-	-	TGTGCCAGTAGTTTGAGGGGTACCGGGGAGCTGTTTTTT	CASSLRGTGELFF
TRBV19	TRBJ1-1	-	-	TGTGCCAGTAGTATAGGTAGGGTCGGCACTGAAGCTTTCTTT	CASSIGRVGTEAFF
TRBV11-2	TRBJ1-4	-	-	TGTGCCAGCAGCTCCCTGACAGGTGGAAAACTGTTTTTT	CASSSLTGGKLFF
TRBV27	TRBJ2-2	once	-	TGTGCCAGCAGTCGATACCCCACCGGGGAGCTGTTTTTT	CASSRYPTGELFF
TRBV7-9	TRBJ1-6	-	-	TGTGCCAGCAGCCCCGACCGGATACACCATAATTCACCCCTCCACTTT	CASSPDRIHHNSPLHF
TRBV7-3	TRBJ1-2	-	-	TGTGCCAGCAGCTTTACCGGAAACTATGGCTACACCTTC	CASSFTGNYGYTF
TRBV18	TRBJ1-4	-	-	TGTGCCAGCTCACCATCCTGGAATGAAAAACTGTTTTTT	CASSPSWNEKLFF
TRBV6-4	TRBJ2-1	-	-	TGTGCCAGCAGCCCCACGTTAGGGGGGGGCCGGTTCTTC	CASSPTLGGGRFF
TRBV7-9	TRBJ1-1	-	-	TGTGCCAGCAGCTTAGGTACCTTTAACACTGAAGCTTTCTTT	CASSLGTFNTEAFF
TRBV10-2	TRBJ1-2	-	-	TGCGCCAGCAGTGAGTTACCGGCAGGGGATGGCTACACCTTC	CASSELPAGDGYTF
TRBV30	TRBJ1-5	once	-	TGTGCCTGGAGCAGGGGTAATTATCAGCCCCAGCATTTT	CAWSRGNYQPQHF
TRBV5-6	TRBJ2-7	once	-	TGTGCCAGCAGCTTGACAGGACTACACTACGAGCAGTACTTC	CASSLTGLHYEQYF
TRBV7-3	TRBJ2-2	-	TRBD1	TGTGCCAGCAGCTTATCCCCGCAGGGGGCTCGGGGGGAGCTGTTTTTT	CASSLSPQGARGELFF
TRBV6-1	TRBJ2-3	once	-	TGTGCCAGCAGTGAAAACCTGGCAGGGTTGTATTTT	CASSENLAGLYF